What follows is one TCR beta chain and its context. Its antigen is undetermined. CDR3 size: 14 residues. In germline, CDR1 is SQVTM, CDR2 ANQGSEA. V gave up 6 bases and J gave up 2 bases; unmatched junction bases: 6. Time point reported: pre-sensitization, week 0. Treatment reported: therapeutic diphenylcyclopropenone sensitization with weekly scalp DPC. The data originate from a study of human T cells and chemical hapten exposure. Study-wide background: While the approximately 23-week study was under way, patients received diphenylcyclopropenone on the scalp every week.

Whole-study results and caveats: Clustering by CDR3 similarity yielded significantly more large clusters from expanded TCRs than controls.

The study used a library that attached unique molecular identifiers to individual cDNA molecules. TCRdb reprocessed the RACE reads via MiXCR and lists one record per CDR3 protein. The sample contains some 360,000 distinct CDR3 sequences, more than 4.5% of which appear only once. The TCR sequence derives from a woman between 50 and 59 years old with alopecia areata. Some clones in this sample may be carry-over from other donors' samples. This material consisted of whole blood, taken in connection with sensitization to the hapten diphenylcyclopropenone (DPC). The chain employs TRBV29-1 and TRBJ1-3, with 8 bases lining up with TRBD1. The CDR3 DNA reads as TGCAGCGTGGACAGGGAAAGAACTGGAAACACCATATATTTT. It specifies CSVDRERTGNTIYF.